These 4 T cell receptor beta chains were all obtained from the same sample, sequenced in a study of radiotherapy plus CTLA-4 blockade in lung cancer. Measured with immunoSEQ multiplex PCR; TCRdb has only the in-frame clones, and not every one. The sample yields around 110,000 clones, roughly 84% seen once. The sequences come from peripheral blood, collected from a patient treated with radiotherapy plus ipilimumab. The source of these receptors is a human donor with non-small cell lung cancer that progressed on radiotherapy plus ipilimumab. Some clones in this sample may be carry-over from other donors' samples.

This clone has just a few counts. The V and J genes are TRBV10-3 and TRBJ1-1; a weak D match, TRBD1 (6 bases). The CDR3 is 14 amino acids. The germline V gene encodes CDR1 ENHRY and CDR2 SYGVKD. The V end was cut by 0 bases, the J end by 5 bases, with 10 bases between. The CDR3 here is CAISESQGWTEAFF. In nucleotides, the CDR3 is TGTGCCATCAGTGAGTCACAGGGCTGGACTGAAGCTTTCTTT.

The CDR3 nucleotides read TGTGCCAGCTCACCAAGTGGTACAGCCTCTGGCTATGGCTACACCTTC. Its translation is CASSPSGTASGYGYTF. V and J are TRBV18 and TRBJ1-2; D is unresolved. The CDR3 covers 16 residues. Germline V gene sequence: CDR1 KGHSH, CDR2 LQKENI. The V and J ends lost 2 bases and 4 bases respectively, with 17 bases between them.

The chain combines TRBV11-2 with TRBJ2-3; D is unclear. Between the trimmed V and J ends, which lost 5 bases and 6 bases, there was a span of 15 bases. This CDR3 is built from 14 residues. The germline V gene has CDR1 SGHAT and CDR2 FQNNGV. As DNA, the CDR3 is TGTGCCAGCAGCAATCTTGGGGTGGGTGATACGCAGTATTTT. Amino acids: CASSNLGVGDTQYF.

This clone was observed a few times. This chain's CDR3 is CASSLGTGVDQPQHF. In nucleotides, the CDR3 is TGTGCCAGCAGCCTTGGGACAGGGGTCGATCAGCCCCAGCATTTT. The chain has TRBV5-4 and TRBJ1-5, with 10 bases identical to TRBD1. J lost 5 bases, V lost 4 bases, and 6 bases had no gene match. The germline V gene has CDR1 SGHNT and CDR2 YYREEE (reference sequence). This CDR3 is built from 15 residues.